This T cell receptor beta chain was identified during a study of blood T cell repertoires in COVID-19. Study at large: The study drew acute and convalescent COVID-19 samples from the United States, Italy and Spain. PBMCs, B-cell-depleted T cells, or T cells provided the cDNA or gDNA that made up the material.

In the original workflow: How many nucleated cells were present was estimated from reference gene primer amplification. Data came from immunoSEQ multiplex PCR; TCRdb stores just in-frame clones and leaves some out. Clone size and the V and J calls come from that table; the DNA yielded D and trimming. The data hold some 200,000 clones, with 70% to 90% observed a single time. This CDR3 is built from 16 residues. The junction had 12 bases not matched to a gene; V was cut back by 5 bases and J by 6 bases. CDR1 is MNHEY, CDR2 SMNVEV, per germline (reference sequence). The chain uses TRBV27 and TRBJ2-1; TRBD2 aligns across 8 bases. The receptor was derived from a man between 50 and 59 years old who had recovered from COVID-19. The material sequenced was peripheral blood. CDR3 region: CASSVPPGGRTNEQFF. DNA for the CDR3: TGTGCCAGCAGTGTACCGCCAGGCGGGAGGACCAATGAGCAGTTCTTC.